These 15 T cell receptor beta chains came from one sample sequenced in a study of vaccination effects on CD4 cells after COVID-19. Sequencing was preceded by expansion of antigen-specific CD4+ T cells with viral peptide pools in the ViraFEST assay. When nine to ten days of culture had elapsed, CD4+ T cells were isolated. Vaccinated recipients, who were negative for nucleocapsid antibodies, had no history of SARS-CoV-2 infection. These TCRs are of unknown antigen specificity. TCRdb's table, derived via immunoSEQ multiplex PCR, lists solely in-frame clones and lacks some. The sample records about 65,000 clones, roughly 76% being singletons. This specimen consisted of CD4+ T cells from PBMCs cultured with HCoV-NL63 spike peptides, obtained before COVID-19 vaccination. These receptors were collected from a human donor who received a COVID-19 vaccine.

The chain recombines TRBV19 with TRBJ1-4; 8 bases are shared with TRBD1. Germline V CDR1 and CDR2: LNHDA, SQIVND (reference sequence). V trimming: 7 bases; J trimming: 4 bases; junction bases outside the gene matches: 11. This CDR3 is 16 amino acids long. The CDR3 loop is CASITRFGQGNEKLFF. CDR3 bases: TGTGCCAGTATTACCCGATTCGGACAGGGTAATGAAAAACTGTTTTTT.

In its sample, this clone was seen a few times. V usage is TRBV3-1 (or the pseudogene TRBV3-2) and J usage is TRBJ2-7; D is undetermined. V gave up 8 bases and J gave up 6 bases, with 14 bases separating them. CDR1 and CDR2 from the germline V gene are LGHDT and YNNKEL (reference sequence). CDR3 size: 12 residues. The DNA of the CDR3 is TGTGCCAGCGGTAGTAGCACTGGCGAGCAGTACGTC. Protein: CASGSSTGEQYV.

This clone was found a few times. The chain links TRBV7-2 to TRBJ2-4; D not certain. Looked up from germline, CDR1 is SGHTA and CDR2 is FQGNSA. V was trimmed by 5 bases and J by 1 base, leaving 12 bases between them. The CDR3 has 15 residues. CDR3 bases: TGTGCCAGCAGCCCGCAGAGGTCGGCCAAAAACATTCAGTACTTC. The encoded protein is CASSPQRSAKNIQYF.

The chain links TRBV6-5 to TRBJ1-1, with D tentatively TRBD1 (5 bases). The germline CDR1 and CDR2 sequences are MNHEY and SVGAGI. The CDR3 spans 15 residues. V lost 0 bases and J lost 3, with 11 bases in between. CDR3 sequence: CASSYSIRGDTEAFF. As DNA, the CDR3 is TGTGCCAGCAGTTACTCGATTAGGGGCGACACTGAAGCTTTCTTT.

This chain uses TRBV6-5 with TRBJ2-1; 9 bases line up with TRBD1. The CDR3 is 14 amino acids. CDR1 is MNHEY, CDR2 SVGAGI, per germline. V gave up 10 bases and J gave up 1 base; unmatched junction bases: 5. The CDR3 region is CAIRQGVSYNEQFF. The CDR3 nucleotides are TGTGCCATCAGACAGGGGGTTTCCTACAATGAGCAGTTCTTC.

The chain has TRBV18 and TRBJ2-1; D remains ambiguous. Germline V CDR1 and CDR2: KGHSH, LQKENI. Between the trimmed V and J ends, which lost 2 bases and 10 bases, there was a span of 12 bases. This CDR3 is 13 amino acids long. The CDR3 sequence is CASSPITAQEQFF. The CDR3 coding sequence is TGTGCCAGCTCACCAATCACAGCCCAAGAGCAGTTCTTC.

This clone showed up just a few times. The V gene is TRBV19, the J gene TRBJ1-5, with D uncertain. CDR3 length: 13 residues. V lost 3 bases and J lost 6, with 9 bases in between. CDR1 is LNHDA, CDR2 SQIVND, per germline (reference sequence). Written as DNA, the CDR3 is TGTGCCAGTAGTATGAGTGGCTTTCAGCCCCAGCATTTT. Residues: CASSMSGFQPQHF.

The chain couples TRBV6-5 to TRBJ2-3, with D perhaps being TRBD1 or TRBD2 (5 bases each). Trimming left V 2 bases short and J 5 bases short, with 8 bases between. This CDR3 is 13 amino acids long. Germline CDR1 reads MNHEY; CDR2 reads SVGAGI. The chain's CDR3 is CASSYKRGDTQYF. The DNA for the CDR3 is TGTGCCAGCAGTTACAAGAGGGGAGATACGCAGTATTTT.

The V call is TRBV9, the J call TRBJ1-3; a weak D match, TRBD1 (6 bases). The CDR3 runs to 15 residues. Germline V gives CDR1 SGDLS, CDR2 YYNGEE. V was clipped by 4 bases and J by 3 bases, with 14 bases between them. The CDR3 region has the DNA TGTGCCAGCAGCCCTCGCCAGGGGAGTGGAAACACCATATATTTT. This gives the protein CASSPRQGSGNTIYF.

This sequence joins TRBV18 and TRBJ1-3; D is ambiguous. Germline V lookup: CDR1 KGHSH, CDR2 LQKENI. CDR3 size: 16 residues. Trimming pared 1 base from V and 4 bases from J, leaving 14 bases between. The CDR3 DNA reads as TGTGCCAGCTCACCACTGCCCAGCGGCGAAGGAAACACCATATATTTT. Translating gives CASSPLPSGEGNTIYF.

The rearrangement joins TRBV6-5 to TRBJ1-1; perhaps TRBD1 as D (5 bases). The V end was cut by 5 bases, the J end by 4 bases, with 14 bases between. There are 14 residues in the CDR3. Germline CDR1 and CDR2: MNHEY and SVGAGI. The CDR3 nucleotides are TGTGCCAGCAGTCCCCCCACAGGCGCCACTGAAGCTTTCTTT. It is translated as CASSPPTGATEAFF.

The chain has TRBV4-1 and TRBJ1-4; tentatively, D is TRBD1 (6 bases). There are 17 residues in the CDR3. Trimming took 2 bases from V and 7 from J, leaving 20 bases between them. Germline values: CDR1 MGHRA, CDR2 YSYEKL. CDR3 protein: CASSQLRGSARREKLFF. In DNA form, the CDR3 reads TGCGCCAGCAGCCAACTAAGGGGGTCGGCGCGACGTGAAAAACTGTTTTTT.

This rearrangement joins TRBV15 to TRBJ2-1; 8 bases are shared with TRBD2. The CDR3 is made up of 15 amino acids. Germline V gene lookup returns CDR1 LNHNV and CDR2 YYDKDF (reference sequence). V was pared by 0 bases and J by 12 bases, with 10 bases of the junction left unmatched. Here the CDR3 DNA reads TGTGCCACCAGCAGAGAGCCGGGGGGGGGCGAATGGCAGTTCTTC. This translates into CATSREPGGGEWQFF. Full variable domain (remainder filled in from reference TRBV15 and TRBJ2-1): DAMVIQNPRYQVTQFGKPVTLSCSQTLNHNVMYWYQQKSSQAPKLLFHYYDKDFNNEADTPDNFQSRRPNTSFCFLDIRSPGLGDTAMYLCATSREPGGGEWQFFGPGTRLTVL.

The rearrangement links TRBV20-1 to TRBJ2-5; 10 bases are a match to TRBD2. Trimming removed 3 bases from V and 6 bases from J; junction bases left unmatched: 7. From germline, CDR1 is DFQATT and CDR2 SNEGSKA (reference sequence). This CDR3 has 14 amino acids. CDR3 DNA: TGCAGTGCTAGTCTAGCGGGGGCGTTCAAGACCCAGTACTTC. This encodes CSASLAGAFKTQYF.

The chain employs TRBV4-3 and TRBJ1-1; TRBD1 is a possible D gene (5 bases). The ends were cut back, 0 bases at V and 5 bases at J, with 19 bases in the middle. The CDR3 sequence is 17 residues long. Germline CDR1 reads LGHNA; CDR2 reads YSLEER. The CDR3 DNA follows: TGCGCCAGCAGCCAAGATCTCAATGCAGGGCGGCGGACTGAAGCTTTCTTT. Its protein product is CASSQDLNAGRRTEAFF.